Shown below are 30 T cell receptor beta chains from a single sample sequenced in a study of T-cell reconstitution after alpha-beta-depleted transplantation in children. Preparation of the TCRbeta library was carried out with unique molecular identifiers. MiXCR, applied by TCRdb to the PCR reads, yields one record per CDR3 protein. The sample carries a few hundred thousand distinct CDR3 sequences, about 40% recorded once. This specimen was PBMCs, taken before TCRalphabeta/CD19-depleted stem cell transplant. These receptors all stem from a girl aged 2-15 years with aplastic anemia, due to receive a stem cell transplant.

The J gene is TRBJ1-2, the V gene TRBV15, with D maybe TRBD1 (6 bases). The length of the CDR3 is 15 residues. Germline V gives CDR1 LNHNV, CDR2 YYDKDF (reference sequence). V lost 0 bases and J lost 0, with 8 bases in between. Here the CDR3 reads CATSREQGSNYGYTF. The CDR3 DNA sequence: TGTGCCACCAGCAGAGAACAGGGATCTAACTATGGCTACACCTTC. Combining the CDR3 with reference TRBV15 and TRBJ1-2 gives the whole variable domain DAMVIQNPRYQVTQFGKPVTLSCSQTLNHNVMYWYQQKSSQAPKLLFHYYDKDFNNEADTPDNFQSRRPNTSFCFLDIRSPGLGDTAMYLCATSREQGSNYGYTFGSGTRLTVV.

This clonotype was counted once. In DNA form, the CDR3 reads TGCGCCAGCAGTCCCTACGCTAGCGTGGGGACCGGGGAGCTGTTTTTT. Its protein product is CASSPYASVGTGELFF. This chain uses TRBV10-1 with TRBJ2-2; TRBD2 is a possible D gene (6 bases). This CDR3 has 16 residues. From germline, CDR1 is WNHNN and CDR2 SYGVQD (reference sequence). Trimming removed 5 bases from V and 5 bases from J, with 18 bases in between.

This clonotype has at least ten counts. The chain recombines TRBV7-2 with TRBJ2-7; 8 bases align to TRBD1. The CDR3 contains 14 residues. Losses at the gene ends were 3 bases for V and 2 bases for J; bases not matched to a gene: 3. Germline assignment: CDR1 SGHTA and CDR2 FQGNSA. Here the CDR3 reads CASSLAGQAYEQYF. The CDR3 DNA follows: TGTGCCAGCAGCTTGGCGGGACAGGCCTACGAGCAGTACTTC.

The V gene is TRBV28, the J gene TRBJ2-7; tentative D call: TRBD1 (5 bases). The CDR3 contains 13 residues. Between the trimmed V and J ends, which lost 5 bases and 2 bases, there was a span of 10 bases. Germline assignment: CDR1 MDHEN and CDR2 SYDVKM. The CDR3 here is CASSMTVTYEQYF. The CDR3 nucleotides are TGTGCCAGCAGTATGACAGTTACCTACGAGCAGTACTTC.

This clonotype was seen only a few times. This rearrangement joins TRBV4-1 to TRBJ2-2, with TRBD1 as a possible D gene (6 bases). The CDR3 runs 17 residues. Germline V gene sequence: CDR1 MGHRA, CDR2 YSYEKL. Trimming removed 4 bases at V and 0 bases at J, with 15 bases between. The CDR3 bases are TGCGCCAGCAGCCTCCTGGGTAGGGGGTCGAACACCGGGGAGCTGTTTTTT. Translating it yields CASSLLGRGSNTGELFF.

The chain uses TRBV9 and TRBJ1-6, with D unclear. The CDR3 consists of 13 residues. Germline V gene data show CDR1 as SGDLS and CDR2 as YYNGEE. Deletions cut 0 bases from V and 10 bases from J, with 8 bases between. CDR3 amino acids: CASSVEGNSPLHF. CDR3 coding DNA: TGTGCCAGCAGCGTAGAAGGGAACTCACCCCTCCACTTT.

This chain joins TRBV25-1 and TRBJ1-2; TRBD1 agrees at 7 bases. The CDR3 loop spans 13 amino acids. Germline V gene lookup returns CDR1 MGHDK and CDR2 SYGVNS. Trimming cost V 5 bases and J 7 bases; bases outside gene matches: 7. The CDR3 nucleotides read TGTGCCAGCAGTTCCAGGGGGGGAAGTGGCTACACCTTC. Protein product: CASSSRGGSGYTF.

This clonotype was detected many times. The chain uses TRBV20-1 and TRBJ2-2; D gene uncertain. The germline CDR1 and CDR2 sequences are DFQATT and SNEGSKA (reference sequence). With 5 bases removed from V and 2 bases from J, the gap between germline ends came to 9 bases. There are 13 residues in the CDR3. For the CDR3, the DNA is TGCAGTGCTTACGGCTCAAACACCGGGGAGCTGTTTTTT. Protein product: CSAYGSNTGELFF.

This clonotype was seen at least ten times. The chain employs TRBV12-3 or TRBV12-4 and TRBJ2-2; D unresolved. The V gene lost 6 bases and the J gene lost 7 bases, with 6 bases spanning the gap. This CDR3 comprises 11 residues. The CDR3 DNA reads TGTGCCAGCAGAAGGAACGGGGAGCTGTTTTTT. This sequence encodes CASRRNGELFF.

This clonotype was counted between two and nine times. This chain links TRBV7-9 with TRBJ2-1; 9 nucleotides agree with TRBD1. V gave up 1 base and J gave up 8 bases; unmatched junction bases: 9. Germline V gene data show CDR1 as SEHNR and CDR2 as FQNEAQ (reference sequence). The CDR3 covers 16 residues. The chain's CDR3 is CASSLGLRQGVDEQFF. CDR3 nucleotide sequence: TGTGCCAGCAGCTTAGGGTTGAGACAGGGGGTGGATGAGCAGTTCTTC.

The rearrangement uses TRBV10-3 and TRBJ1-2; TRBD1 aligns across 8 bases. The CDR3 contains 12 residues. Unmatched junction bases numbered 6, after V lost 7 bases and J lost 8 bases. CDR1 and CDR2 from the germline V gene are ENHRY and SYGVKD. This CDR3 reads CAITSTGDGYTF. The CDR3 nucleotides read TGTGCCATCACCTCGACAGGGGACGGCTACACCTTC.

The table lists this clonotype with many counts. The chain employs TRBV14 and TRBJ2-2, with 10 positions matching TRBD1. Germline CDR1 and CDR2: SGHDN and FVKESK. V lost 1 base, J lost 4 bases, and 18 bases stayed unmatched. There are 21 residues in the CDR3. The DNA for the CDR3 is TGTGCCAGCAGCCAAGCGAACCCCGGCTCTCCGGGACAGGGGTCCACCGGGGAGCTGTTTTTT. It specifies CASSQANPGSPGQGSTGELFF.

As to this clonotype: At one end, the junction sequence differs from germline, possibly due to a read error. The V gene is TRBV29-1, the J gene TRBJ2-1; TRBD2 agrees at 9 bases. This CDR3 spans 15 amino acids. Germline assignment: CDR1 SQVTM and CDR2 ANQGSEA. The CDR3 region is CSIDPGTSSYNKQFF. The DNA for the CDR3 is TGCAGCATCGACCCCGGGACTAGCTCTTACAATAAGCAGTTCTTC.

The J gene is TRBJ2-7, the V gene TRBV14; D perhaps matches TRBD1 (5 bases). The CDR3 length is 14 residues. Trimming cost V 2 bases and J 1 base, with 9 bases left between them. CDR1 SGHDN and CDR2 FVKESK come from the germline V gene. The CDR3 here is CASSQRQRSYEQYF. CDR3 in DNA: TGTGCCAGCAGCCAAAGACAGAGGTCCTACGAGCAGTACTTC.

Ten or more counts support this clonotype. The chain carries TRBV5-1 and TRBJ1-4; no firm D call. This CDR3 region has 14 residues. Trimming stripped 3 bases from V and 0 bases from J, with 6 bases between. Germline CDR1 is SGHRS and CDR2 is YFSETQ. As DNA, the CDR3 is TGCGCCAGCAGCTCTACTGCAACTAATGAAAAACTGTTTTTT. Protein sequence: CASSSTATNEKLFF.

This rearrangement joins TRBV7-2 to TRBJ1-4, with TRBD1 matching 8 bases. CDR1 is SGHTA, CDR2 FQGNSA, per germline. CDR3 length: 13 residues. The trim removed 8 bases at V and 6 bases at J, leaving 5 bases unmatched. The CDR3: CASSGQGYEKLFF. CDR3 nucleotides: TGTGCCAGCTCAGGACAGGGTTATGAAAAACTGTTTTTT.

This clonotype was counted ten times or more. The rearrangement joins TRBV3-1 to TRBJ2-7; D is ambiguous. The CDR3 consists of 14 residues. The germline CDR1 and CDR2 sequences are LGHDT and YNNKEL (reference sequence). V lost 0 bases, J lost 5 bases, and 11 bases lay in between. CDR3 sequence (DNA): TGTGCCAGCAGCCAAGAGGTCCATAGCCACGAGCAGTACTTC. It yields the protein CASSQEVHSHEQYF.

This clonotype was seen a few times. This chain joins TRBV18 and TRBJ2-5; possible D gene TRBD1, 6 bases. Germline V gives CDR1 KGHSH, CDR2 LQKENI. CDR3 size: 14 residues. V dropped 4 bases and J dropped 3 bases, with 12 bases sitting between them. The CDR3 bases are TGTGCCAGCTCACGCCAGGGGAATAAAGAGACCCAGTACTTC. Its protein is CASSRQGNKETQYF.

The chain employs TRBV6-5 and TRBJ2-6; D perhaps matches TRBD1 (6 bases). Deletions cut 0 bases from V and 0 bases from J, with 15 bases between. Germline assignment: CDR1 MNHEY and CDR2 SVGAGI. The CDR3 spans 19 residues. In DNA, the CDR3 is TGTGCCAGCAGTTACTCGGGGGCATTCCAGTCCTCTGGGGCCAACGTCCTGACTTTC. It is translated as CASSYSGAFQSSGANVLTF.

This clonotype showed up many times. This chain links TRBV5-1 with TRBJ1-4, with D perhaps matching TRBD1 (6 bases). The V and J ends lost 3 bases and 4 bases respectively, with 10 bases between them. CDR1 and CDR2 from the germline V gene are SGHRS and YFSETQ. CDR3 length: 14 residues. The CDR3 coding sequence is TGCGCCAGCAGCTCAGGGGCATTTAATGAAAAACTGTTTTTT. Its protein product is CASSSGAFNEKLFF.

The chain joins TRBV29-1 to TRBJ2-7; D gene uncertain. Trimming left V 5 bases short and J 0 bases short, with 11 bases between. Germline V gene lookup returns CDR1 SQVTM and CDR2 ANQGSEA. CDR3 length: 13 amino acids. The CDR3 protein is CSVRLGHSYEQYF. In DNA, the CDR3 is TGCAGCGTTCGGCTAGGGCACTCCTACGAGCAGTACTTC.

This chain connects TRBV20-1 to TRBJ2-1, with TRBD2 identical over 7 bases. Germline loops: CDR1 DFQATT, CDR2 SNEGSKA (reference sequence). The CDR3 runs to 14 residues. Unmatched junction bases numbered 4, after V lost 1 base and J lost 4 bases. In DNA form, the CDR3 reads TGCAGTGCTAGAGCCCTAGCGGTATACAATGAGCAGTTCTTC. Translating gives CSARALAVYNEQFF.

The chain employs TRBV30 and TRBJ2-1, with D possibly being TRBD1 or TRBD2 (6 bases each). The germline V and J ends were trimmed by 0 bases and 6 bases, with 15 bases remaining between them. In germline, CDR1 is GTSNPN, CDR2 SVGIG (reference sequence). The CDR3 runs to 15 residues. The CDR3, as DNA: TGTGCCTGGAGTGTACTTCAGGGGAGGTCCAATGAGCAGTTCTTC. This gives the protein CAWSVLQGRSNEQFF.

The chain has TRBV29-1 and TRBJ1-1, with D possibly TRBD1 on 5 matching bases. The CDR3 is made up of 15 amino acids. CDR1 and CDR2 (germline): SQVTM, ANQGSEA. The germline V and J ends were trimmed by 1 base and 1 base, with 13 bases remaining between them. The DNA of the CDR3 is TGCAGCGTTGAAGTTCGACGACAGCCGAACACTGAAGCTTTCTTT. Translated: CSVEVRRQPNTEAFF.

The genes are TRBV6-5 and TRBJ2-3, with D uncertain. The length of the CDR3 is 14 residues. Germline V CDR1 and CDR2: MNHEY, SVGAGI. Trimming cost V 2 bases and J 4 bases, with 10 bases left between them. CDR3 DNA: TGTGCCAGCAGTTACATCGGCGGTCCAGATACGCAGTATTTT. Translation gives CASSYIGGPDTQYF.

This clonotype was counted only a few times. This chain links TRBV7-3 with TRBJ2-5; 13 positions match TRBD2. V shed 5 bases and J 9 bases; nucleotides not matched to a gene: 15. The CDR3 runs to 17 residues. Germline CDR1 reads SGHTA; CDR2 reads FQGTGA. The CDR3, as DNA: TGTGCCAGCAGCGCCACCGCCGGGACTAGCGGGGCCATGGCCCAGTACTTC. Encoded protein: CASSATAGTSGAMAQYF.

The CDR3 region has the DNA TGTGCCAGCAGCAGGGAACCCTTTGAAGCTTTCTTT. Translation gives CASSREPFEAFF. V usage is TRBV5-5 and J usage is TRBJ1-1; D gene uncertain. The V end was cut by 4 bases, the J end by 7 bases, with 11 bases between. The CDR3 covers 12 residues. CDR1 SGHKS and CDR2 YYEKEE come from the germline V gene (reference sequence).

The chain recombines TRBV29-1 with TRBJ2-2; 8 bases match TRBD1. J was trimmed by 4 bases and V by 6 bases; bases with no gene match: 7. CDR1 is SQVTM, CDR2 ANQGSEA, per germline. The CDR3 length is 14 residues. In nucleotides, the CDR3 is TGCAGCGTGACTGACAGGGGCTTCACCGGGGAGCTGTTTTTT. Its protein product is CSVTDRGFTGELFF.

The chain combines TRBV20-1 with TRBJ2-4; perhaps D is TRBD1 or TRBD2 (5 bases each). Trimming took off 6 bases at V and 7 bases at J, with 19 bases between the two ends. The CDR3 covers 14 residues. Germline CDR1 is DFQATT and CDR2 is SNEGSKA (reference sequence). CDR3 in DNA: TGCAGTGCCCCCGGGACCTCGAAAGGGAACATTCAGTACTTC. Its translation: CSAPGTSKGNIQYF.

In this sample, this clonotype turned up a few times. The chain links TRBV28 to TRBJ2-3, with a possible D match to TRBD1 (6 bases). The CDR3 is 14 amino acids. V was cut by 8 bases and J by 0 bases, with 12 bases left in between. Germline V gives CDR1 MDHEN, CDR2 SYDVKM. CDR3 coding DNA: TGTGCCAGCGATAGGGGGACAAGCACAGATACGCAGTATTTT. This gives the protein CASDRGTSTDTQYF.